This T cell receptor beta chain came from a study of T-cell reconstitution after alpha-beta-depleted transplantation in children. Researchers prepared the TCRbeta library using unique molecular identifiers, the study reports. TCRdb processed the PCR reads anew with MiXCR; each CDR3 protein has one entry. Of some 200,000 distinct CDR3 sequences listed, approximately 6.9% were seen once; the top ten hold less than 7%. CDR3 length: 16 residues. Germline CDR1 is MDHEN and CDR2 is SYDVKM. With 5 bases clipped from V and 0 bases from J, the junction kept 5 bases outside the gene matches. Study conclusions and caveats: Diversity of TCRbeta at day 60 was high in some patients, arising from surviving recipient T cells and thymic progenitors. Reportedly, only several hundred clones from non-depleted graft cells drove alpha-beta T-cell counts at about two months.

This clonotype was recorded at least ten times. Its matching antigen is unknown. This material consisted of PBMCs, taken before TCRalphabeta/CD19-depleted stem cell transplant. This TCR was recovered from a boy aged 2 to 10 with acute lymphoblastic leukemia, due to receive a stem cell transplant. The rearrangement links TRBV28 to TRBJ2-5; 11 bases are shared with TRBD1. The DNA for the CDR3 is TGTGCCAGCAGTAGGAGGGACAGGGGGTACCAAGAGACCCAGTACTTC. Translating gives CASSRRDRGYQETQYF.